Sequencing of this TCR beta chain was carried out in a study of blood T cell repertoires in COVID-19. This CDR3 comprises 15 residues. V lost 4 bases and J 6 bases, leaving 13 bases between the germline ends. Germline CDR1 and CDR2: SGHAT and FQNNGV. Original analysis: Amplifying reference gene primers gave estimates of nucleated cell counts. Profiling relied on immunoSEQ multiplex PCR, and the TCRdb table lists in-frame clones only, not all of them. That table is the source of V, J and clone size, and D and trimming were worked out from the DNA. The data show about 160,000 clones, 82% seen once. The sample taken for sequencing was PBMCs or T cells enriched from blood (not recorded which). This TCR came from a man aged 55 to 70 who had recovered from COVID-19. The chain joins TRBV11-2 to TRBJ1-6; tentative D call: TRBD1 (6 bases). The CDR3 region has the DNA TGTGCCAGCAGCTCTCAGGGGAGAGGTAATTCACCCCTCCACTTT. Translated: CASSSQGRGNSPLHF.